Below are 12 T cell receptor beta chains sequenced from a single sample in a study of metastatic and nonmetastatic thyroid tumors. TCRdb re-called clones via MiXCR from the PCR reads. Among 30,000 to 45,000 clones, approximately 20% were seen once, and the ten largest hold approximately 16%. Not a single patient had been given any form of treatment at any point before undergoing thyroid surgery. What was sequenced was blood. Every receptor here comes from a female donor with papillary thyroid cancer or a benign thyroid nodule (not recorded which). Some clones in this sample may be carry-over from other donors' samples.

This clone was seen only once. The rearrangement joins TRBV7-8 to TRBJ1-2; perhaps TRBD1 as D (5 bases). CDR1 and CDR2 (germline): SGHVS, FQNEAQ. V lost 0 bases, J lost 10 bases, and 15 bases lay in between. The CDR3 runs 14 residues. CDR3 protein: CASSLAGALEVYTF. The DNA for the CDR3 is TGTGCCAGCAGCTTAGCAGGGGCCCTAGAGGTCTACACCTTC.

Many counts were recorded for this clone. The chain has TRBV12-3 or TRBV12-4 and TRBJ2-1; D call uncertain. V was shortened by 3 bases and J by 4 bases, with 4 bases between the two germline ends. The CDR3 is 12 amino acids. The CDR3 nucleotides are TGTGCCAGCAGTTTTGGGTACAATGAGCAGTTCTTC. Residues: CASSFGYNEQFF.

This clone was recorded at least ten times. The rearrangement uses TRBV27 and TRBJ2-1; the match to TRBD2 covers 10 bases. CDR1 is MNHEY and CDR2 is SMNVEV in the germline V gene (reference sequence). V gave up 5 bases and J gave up 7 bases; unmatched junction bases: 14. This CDR3 spans 17 amino acids. The CDR3 spells CASSPPWASGRGNEQFF. The CDR3 region has the DNA TGTGCCAGCAGTCCCCCGTGGGCTAGCGGGAGAGGGAATGAGCAGTTCTTC.

The chain carries TRBV5-1 and TRBJ2-2; 10 bases align to TRBD1. From germline, CDR1 is SGHRS and CDR2 YFSETQ. The CDR3 sequence is 16 residues long. V trimming: 3 bases; J trimming: 2 bases; junction bases outside the gene matches: 4. The CDR3: CASSSDRGLNTGELFF. Here the CDR3 DNA reads TGCGCCAGCAGCTCTGACAGGGGGCTAAACACCGGGGAGCTGTTTTTT.

Ten or more counts support this clone. This rearrangement joins TRBV20-1 to TRBJ1-1, with unresolved D. The CDR3 loop spans 12 amino acids. Germline lookup yields CDR1 DFQATT and CDR2 SNEGSKA (reference sequence). The V end was cut by 6 bases, the J end by 1 base, with 9 bases between. Here the CDR3 DNA reads TGCAGTGCGTGTCGGTCGAACACTGAAGCTTTCTTT. It translates to CSACRSNTEAFF.

A note on this clone: A clone one base away is much larger, so this may be a read error. Other DNA sequences in this specimen translate into the identical CDR3. The V and J genes are TRBV12-3 or TRBV12-4 and TRBJ1-4; D is unclear. The CDR3 has 14 residues. Trimming pared 6 bases from V and 1 base from J, leaving 9 bases between. CDR3 residues: CASSFKGTNEKLFF. CDR3 nucleotide sequence: TGTGCCAGCAGCTTCAAAGGAACTAATGAAAAACTGTTTTTT.

At least ten counts were recorded for this clone. This chain connects TRBV7-8 to TRBJ2-7, with a tentative D call TRBD2 (5 bases). V was trimmed by 4 bases and J by 0 bases, leaving 13 bases between them. Germline CDR1 reads SGHVS; CDR2 reads FQNEAQ. The CDR3 loop spans 15 amino acids. The CDR3 DNA sequence: TGTGCCAGCAGCTCAACGGCTAGCCGCTCCTACGAGCAGTACTTC. This encodes CASSSTASRSYEQYF.

This clone was seen repeatedly, ten times or more. The chain combines TRBV11-1 with TRBJ2-1, with 11 bases lining up with TRBD2. Unmatched junction bases numbered 2, after V lost 1 base and J lost 9 bases. The CDR3 is made up of 14 amino acids. The germline V gene has CDR1 SGHAT and CDR2 FQDESV (reference sequence). CDR3: CASSLGLAGSEQFF. CDR3 sequence (DNA): TGTGCCAGCAGCTTAGGACTAGCGGGAAGTGAGCAGTTCTTC. Using reference TRBV11-1 and TRBJ2-1 for the parts outside the CDR3, the full variable domain is EAEVAQSPRYKITEKSQAVAFWCDPISGHATLYWYRQILGQGPELLVQFQDESVVDDSQLPKDRFSAERLKGVDSTLKIQPAELGDSAMYLCASSLGLAGSEQFFGPGTRLTVL.

In this sample, this clone turned up many times. This chain links TRBV5-8 with TRBJ2-7; a possible D gene is TRBD1 (5 bases). CDR3 length: 15 residues. V gave up 4 bases and J gave up 1 base, with 15 bases separating them. Germline values: CDR1 SGHTS, CDR2 YDEGEE. CDR3 region: CASSRDSIPSYEQYF. CDR3 in DNA: TGTGCCAGCAGCCGTGACAGCATACCGTCCTACGAGCAGTACTTC.

This clone has ten or more counts. V and J are TRBV19 and TRBJ1-2; weak D call: TRBD1 (6 bases). V dropped 5 bases and J dropped 2 bases, with 18 bases sitting between them. The V gene's germline CDR1 is LNHDA and CDR2 SQIVND (reference sequence). The CDR3 totals 16 residues. Here the CDR3 reads CASSPLTGTRNYGYTF. The CDR3 nucleotides read TGTGCCAGTAGTCCACTGACAGGAACCCGAAACTATGGCTACACCTTC.

On this clone: With a much larger clone just one base away, this may be a read error. J is TRBJ2-5 and V is TRBV20-1; no reliable D call. Looked up from germline, CDR1 is DFQATT and CDR2 is SNEGSKA (reference sequence). The CDR3 covers 12 residues. In DNA form, the CDR3 reads TGCAGTGCTAGCGGTCCTCAAGAGACCAAGTACTTC. This translates into CSASGPQETKYF.

The chain employs TRBV28 and TRBJ1-6; D is uncertain. Trimming took 10 bases from V and 0 from J, leaving 16 bases between them. The germline V gene has CDR1 MDHEN and CDR2 SYDVKM. CDR3 length equals 16 residues. CDR3 loop: CANSQQSDSYNSPLHF. The DNA for the CDR3 is TGTGCCAATAGTCAGCAAAGTGACTCCTATAATTCACCCCTCCACTTT.